Listed here is a single TCR beta chain. What it binds is unknown. The sample is drawn from a study of prognosis after radiotherapy for stage I lung cancer. Study in general: Radiotherapy: SBRT, 3 to 5 fractions, biologically effective dose at least 100 Gy. Study-level results: Patients given stereotactic body radiation therapy showed fewer unique TCR clones afterward, median around 10,000 versus 6,900.

Genomic DNA was subjected to two-round multiplex PCR for amplification of TCR beta CDR3. Individual primers that were specific to each TRBV and TRBJ gene served in first-round PCR. TCRdb called the multiplex PCR reads again in MiXCR, with one record for every CDR3 protein. The sample includes about 20,000 distinct CDR3 sequences, roughly 46% seen only once; the top ten take roughly two fifths. Trimming took 6 bases from V and 2 from J, leaving 11 bases between them. The germline CDR1 and CDR2 sequences are MDHEN and SYDVKM. This CDR3 is built from 14 residues. The origin of this receptor is a donor aged 50 or older with non-small cell lung cancer. The V and J genes are TRBV28 and TRBJ1-5; maybe TRBD1 (6 bases). The source material was PBMCs, sampled before or after stereotactic body radiation therapy (not recorded which). The CDR3 nucleotides are TGTGCCAGCAGACAGGGTGGGGGCAATCAGCCCCAGCATTTT. Translation: CASRQGGGNQPQHF.